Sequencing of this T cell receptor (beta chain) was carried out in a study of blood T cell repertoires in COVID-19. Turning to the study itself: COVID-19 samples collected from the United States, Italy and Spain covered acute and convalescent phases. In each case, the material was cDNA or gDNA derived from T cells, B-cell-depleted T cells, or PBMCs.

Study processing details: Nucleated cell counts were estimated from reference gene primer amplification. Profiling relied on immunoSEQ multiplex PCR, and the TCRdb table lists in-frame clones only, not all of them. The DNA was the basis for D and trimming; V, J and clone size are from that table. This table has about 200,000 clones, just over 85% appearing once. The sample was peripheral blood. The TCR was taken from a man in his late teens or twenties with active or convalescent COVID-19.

As DNA, the CDR3 is TGCGCCAGCAGCTTGGCCCCAGGGTCGACTGAAAAACTGTTTTTT. Translation gives CASSLAPGSTEKLFF. The chain recombines TRBV5-1 with TRBJ1-4; tentative D call: TRBD1 (5 bases). The length of the CDR3 is 15 residues. Germline assignment: CDR1 SGHRS and CDR2 YFSETQ. Trimming took 0 bases from V and 7 from J, leaving 13 bases between them.